Shown below are 24 T cell receptor beta chains from a single sample sequenced in a study of CD8+ T cells in alopecia areata (dated by TCRdb to 2017 to 2018). The library came from the immunoSEQ multiplex PCR assay. To provide template for TCR sequencing, every sample had RNA extracted and reverse transcribed into cDNA. TCRdb re-hosts the immuneACCESS table, in-frame sequences only. Its copies lack some clones; in the studies checked, an unresolved V gene accounts for under half of them, and the cause for the rest is not known. For this sample the table gives approximately 82,000 clones, of which roughly 51% were detected only once. 5.5% to 6.5% of the sample belongs to the ten largest clones. Sequencing used NKG2D-high CD8+ T cells sorted from blood. The cell subset or site label here, explained by the study, means: sorted CD8+ NKG2D-high blood T cells. The receptors here all came from a human donor with alopecia areata.

This chain links TRBV5-1 with TRBJ1-2, with TRBD1 identical over 8 bases. With V trimmed by 4 bases and J by 6 bases, 5 bases remained unmatched. Germline V lookup: CDR1 SGHRS, CDR2 YFSETQ. The CDR3 length is 13 residues. CDR3 bases: TGCGCCAGCAGCGGCGGGACAGGCCATGGCTACACCTTC. It is translated as CASSGGTGHGYTF.

The V call is TRBV29-1, the J call TRBJ2-7; 8 bases align to TRBD2. This CDR3 spans 15 amino acids. CDR1 SQVTM and CDR2 ANQGSEA come from the germline V gene. The V gene end was trimmed by 5 bases and the J gene end by 3 bases; junction bases not matched to a gene: 12. This chain's CDR3 is CSVLTSASSNYEQYF. As DNA, the CDR3 is TGCAGCGTTCTGACTAGCGCTTCTTCAAACTACGAGCAGTACTTC.

V usage is TRBV15 and J usage is TRBJ2-1; D possibly corresponds to TRBD1 (6 bases). Germline V CDR1 and CDR2: LNHNV, YYDKDF (reference sequence). The V end lost 4 bases, the J end lost 3 bases, and 16 bases lay between the germline ends. The CDR3 runs to 16 residues. CDR3 DNA sequence: TGTGCCACCAGCATGACTCCGGGACAAAGCTACAATGAGCAGTTCTTC. Protein product: CATSMTPGQSYNEQFF.

In the case of this clone: A much larger clone differs by one base, so this may be a read error. The V and J genes are TRBV13 and TRBJ1-1; TRBD1 matches 7 bases. With V trimmed by 4 bases and J by 4 bases, 0 bases remained unmatched. This CDR3 has 12 amino acids. Germline CDR1 PRHDT, CDR2 FYEKMQ (reference sequence). The CDR3 is CASSSGGTEAFF. In DNA form, the CDR3 reads TGTGCCAGCAGCTCAGGGGGCACTGAAGCTTTCTTT.

In this sample, this clone turned up a few times. The chain is built from TRBV19 and TRBJ2-1; no clear D gene. V shed 11 bases and J shed 8 bases, with 13 bases lying between them. The CDR3 contains 11 residues. The germline V gene has CDR1 LNHDA and CDR2 SQIVND (reference sequence). CDR3: CASSGGYEQFF. CDR3 bases: TGTGCCTCAAGTGGTGGCTATGAGCAGTTCTTC.

The CDR3 reads CASSYEGHFNEQFF. CDR3 in DNA: TGTGCCAGCAGTTACGAGGGACACTTCAATGAGCAGTTCTTC. The V gene is TRBV6-5, the J gene TRBJ2-1, with a weak D call TRBD1 (6 bases). CDR1 MNHEY and CDR2 SVGAGI come from the germline V gene. This CDR3 spans 14 amino acids. Trimming pared 2 bases from V and 6 bases from J, leaving 11 bases between.

This clone was found a few times. The chain joins TRBV29-1 to TRBJ2-1; 8 positions agree with TRBD2. Germline CDR1 and CDR2: SQVTM and ANQGSEA. The CDR3 length is 14 residues. V trimming: 4 bases; J trimming: 1 base; junction bases outside the gene matches: 3. The CDR3 loop reads CSVGGGSSYNEQFF. DNA of the CDR3: TGCAGCGTTGGCGGGGGGAGTTCCTACAATGAGCAGTTCTTC.

The chain uses TRBV4-2 and TRBJ2-1; 12 nucleotides match TRBD2. CDR3 size: 14 residues. With 6 bases clipped from V and 6 bases from J, the junction kept 3 bases outside the gene matches. CDR1 is LGHNA and CDR2 is YNFKEQ in the germline V gene. CDR3 amino acids: CASRLAGGPNEQFF. The CDR3 DNA is TGTGCCAGCAGACTAGCGGGAGGACCCAATGAGCAGTTCTTC.

As DNA, the CDR3 is TGTGCCAGCAGCTTACCAAAGGACGGGAAGAGAGCCTACGAGCAGTACTTC. Amino acids: CASSLPKDGKRAYEQYF. The chain carries TRBV7-8 and TRBJ2-7, with TRBD2 as a possible D gene (5 bases). With 2 bases removed from V and 2 bases from J, the gap between germline ends came to 19 bases. Germline values: CDR1 SGHVS, CDR2 FQNEAQ. This CDR3 has 17 amino acids.

This clone was seen only a few times. The chain employs TRBV6-6 and TRBJ2-1, with TRBD2 matching 10 bases. Trimming removed 4 bases from V and 4 bases from J; junction bases left unmatched: 1. Germline CDR1 is MNHNY and CDR2 is SVGAGI (reference sequence). The CDR3 has 14 amino acids. CDR3 region: CASSLLAGYNEQFF. Here the CDR3 DNA reads TGTGCCAGCAGTTTACTAGCGGGGTACAATGAGCAGTTCTTC.

The chain combines TRBV27 with TRBJ2-1; the match to TRBD2 covers 14 bases. Germline CDR1 is MNHEY and CDR2 is SMNVEV (reference sequence). The CDR3 is 16 amino acids. Unmatched junction bases numbered 4, after V lost 5 bases and J lost 4 bases. CDR3 bases: TGTGCCAGCAGTCCCGGGACTAGCGGGAGTTACAATGAGCAGTTCTTC. Its protein is CASSPGTSGSYNEQFF.

This clone was counted a few times. The V and J genes are TRBV7-9 and TRBJ2-3; TRBD1 might be the D (6 bases). This CDR3 is 14 amino acids long. In germline, CDR1 is SEHNR, CDR2 FQNEAQ (reference sequence). Trimming took 5 bases from V and 1 from J, leaving 10 bases between them. Here the CDR3 reads CASSEYRGTDTQYF. CDR3 nucleotides: TGTGCCAGCAGCGAATACAGGGGCACAGATACGCAGTATTTT.

This clone came up once. The rearrangement uses TRBV6-5 and TRBJ2-2; 12 positions agree with TRBD1. The CDR3 runs 12 residues. Germline V CDR1 and CDR2: MNHEY, SVGAGI. V was clipped by 7 bases and J by 15 bases; unmatched bases: 6. CDR3 in amino acids: CASTPGQGALFF. Written as DNA, the CDR3 is TGTGCCAGCACCCCGGGACAGGGGGCATTGTTTTTT.

The rearrangement uses TRBV30 and TRBJ2-3, with TRBD2 as a possible D gene (6 bases). Germline CDR1 GTSNPN, CDR2 SVGIG (reference sequence). The CDR3 has 15 amino acids. Trimming removed 2 bases at V and 2 bases at J, with 14 bases between. CDR3 residues: CAWSNRDLFTDTQYF. As DNA, the CDR3 is TGTGCCTGGAGTAACCGGGACTTGTTCACAGATACGCAGTATTTT.

The chain has TRBV29-1 and TRBJ2-7; D possibly corresponds to TRBD2 (5 bases). Germline CDR1 and CDR2: SQVTM and ANQGSEA. The V and J ends lost 4 bases and 2 bases respectively, with 15 bases between them. The CDR3 spans 14 residues. The CDR3 loop reads CSVVDGEIAYEQYF. The CDR3 nucleotides are TGCAGCGTTGTCGACGGGGAGATCGCCTACGAGCAGTACTTC.

This clone was counted a few times. This chain joins TRBV29-1 and TRBJ2-5, with D uncertain. Trimming shortened V by 3 bases and J by 4 bases, and 9 bases separated the two germline ends. The CDR3 has 12 amino acids. CDR1 is SQVTM, CDR2 ANQGSEA, per germline. Written as DNA, the CDR3 is TGCAGCGTTGAGCATCTGGGAGAGACCCAGTACTTC. It codes for CSVEHLGETQYF. Supplemented by reference TRBV29-1 and TRBJ2-5, the full variable domain reads SAVISQKPSRDICQRGTSLTIQCQVDSQVTMMFWYRQQPGQSLTLIATANQGSEATYESGFVIDKFPISRPNLTFSTLTVSNMSPEDSSIYLCSVEHLGETQYFGPGTRLLVL.

The chain carries TRBV4-1 and TRBJ2-3; D is unclear. The CDR3 contains 16 residues. Per the germline V gene, CDR1 is MGHRA and CDR2 is YSYEKL. V lost 4 bases and J lost 0, with 14 bases in between. The chain's CDR3 is CASSPIEISSTDTQYF. The CDR3 region has the DNA TGCGCCAGCAGCCCCATTGAGATATCTAGCACAGATACGCAGTATTTT.

The chain has TRBV29-1 and TRBJ2-3; no clear D. V lost 7 bases, J lost 1 base, and 12 bases lay in between. Germline-derived CDR1 and CDR2 are SQVTM and ANQGSEA. CDR3 length: 13 residues. The CDR3 DNA sequence: TGCAGCGATCTAGATTCTGGCACAGATACGCAGTATTTT. The encoded protein is CSDLDSGTDTQYF.

This rearrangement joins TRBV28 to TRBJ1-1; D is uncertain. Germline V gene lookup returns CDR1 MDHEN and CDR2 SYDVKM. CDR3 length: 13 residues. V gave up 3 bases and J gave up 7 bases, with 12 bases separating them. The CDR3 DNA is TGTGCCAGCAGTTTTATTGGAGGAGGTGAAGCTTTCTTT. It is translated as CASSFIGGGEAFF.

The chain couples TRBV28 to TRBJ1-5; D perhaps matches TRBD1 (5 bases). Germline V lookup: CDR1 MDHEN, CDR2 SYDVKM. V was clipped by 8 bases and J by 0 bases, with 11 bases between them. The CDR3 totals 14 residues. The CDR3 sequence: CASWDLHSNQPQHF. The CDR3 DNA reads TGTGCCAGCTGGGACCTACATAGCAATCAGCCCCAGCATTTT. The whole variable domain, remainder taken from reference TRBV28 and TRBJ1-5, is DVKVTQSSRYLVKRTGEKVFLECVQDMDHENMFWYRQDPGLGLRLIYFSYDVKMKEKGDIPEGYSVSREKKERFSLILESASTNQTSMYLCASWDLHSNQPQHFGDGTRLSIL.

This clone showed up just once. V usage is TRBV15 and J usage is TRBJ2-1; D unclear. Germline V CDR1 and CDR2: LNHNV, YYDKDF (reference sequence). Trimming pared 0 bases from V and 7 bases from J, leaving 7 bases between. The CDR3 contains 13 residues. In nucleotides, the CDR3 is TGTGCCACCAGCAGAGATGAGGTGAATGAGCAGTTCTTC. It encodes CATSRDEVNEQFF.

The chain carries TRBV11-2 and TRBJ1-1, with D possibly matching TRBD1 (5 bases). The CDR3 totals 12 residues. Germline CDR1 reads SGHAT; CDR2 reads FQNNGV. Between the trimmed V and J ends, which lost 3 bases and 5 bases, there was a span of 7 bases. In DNA form, the CDR3 reads TGTGCCAGCAGCTTCGGGGGGACTGAAGCTTTCTTT. It is translated as CASSFGGTEAFF.

The rearrangement joins TRBV6-5 to TRBJ1-2; no reliable D call. Germline values: CDR1 MNHEY, CDR2 SVGAGI. V shed 5 bases and J shed 4 bases, with 11 bases lying between them. This CDR3 comprises 13 residues. CDR3 nucleotides: TGTGCCAGCAGTCTGGGTCCAGCCTATGGCTACACCTTC. Amino acid sequence: CASSLGPAYGYTF.

This clone was counted a few times. The chain combines TRBV13 with TRBJ2-7; no clear D. This CDR3 region has 13 residues. Looked up from germline, CDR1 is PRHDT and CDR2 is FYEKMQ (reference sequence). Trimming took off 5 bases at V and 1 base at J, with 9 bases between the two ends. CDR3 coding DNA: TGTGCCAGCAGCCCCCCGCGGTCCTACGAGCAGTACTTC. As protein: CASSPPRSYEQYF.